Listed below are T cell receptor beta chains from one sample, sequenced in a study of T cell repertoires in cytomegalovirus infection. Via MiXCR, TCRdb re-called the reads, giving one row per CDR3 protein. Here the sample spans about 140,000 distinct CDR3 sequences, roughly 6% being singletons. Sequenced sample: PBMCs. The source of these receptors is a human donor in good health (CMV status not recorded). Some clones in this sample may be carry-over from other donors' samples. The CDR3 runs from the conserved cysteine through the conserved F or W. Fields, in order: V gene, J gene, CDR3 protein.

v_gene: TRBV7-7
j_gene: TRBJ2-5
CDR3aa: CASSLGGGSLETQYF

v_gene: TRBV10-3
j_gene: TRBJ2-7
CDR3aa: CAISQDNLGEQYF

v_gene: TRBV4-2
j_gene: TRBJ2-5
CDR3aa: CASSQVRQGIGETQYF

v_gene: TRBV7-2
j_gene: TRBJ1-4
CDR3aa: CASSLQGDREKLFF

v_gene: TRBV2
j_gene: TRBJ1-1
CDR3aa: CASTRTRAATEAFF

v_gene: TRBV28
j_gene: TRBJ1-5
CDR3aa: CASSLRTLHSNQPQHF

v_gene: TRBV12-3/TRBV12-4
j_gene: TRBJ1-1
CDR3aa: CASSPNRELGTEAFF

v_gene: TRBV5-1
j_gene: TRBJ2-7
CDR3aa: CASSKDTAYEQYF

v_gene: TRBV6-5
j_gene: TRBJ1-4
CDR3aa: CASSYLYSGAASLELFF

v_gene: TRBV28
j_gene: TRBJ2-1
CDR3aa: CASSFRRGSGSSYNEQFF

v_gene: TRBV7-2
j_gene: TRBJ1-2
CDR3aa: CASSRSRGNYGYTF

v_gene: TRBV7-3
j_gene: TRBJ1-1
CDR3aa: CASSFGTDKNTEAFF

v_gene: TRBV6-8
j_gene: TRBJ2-7
CDR3aa: CASSYSGQTTVYEQYF

v_gene: TRBV14
j_gene: TRBJ2-7
CDR3aa: CASSRGAALGRGGEQYF

v_gene: TRBV5-4
j_gene: TRBJ1-1
CDR3aa: CASSSETQGNTEAFF

v_gene: TRBV7-2
j_gene: TRBJ2-5
CDR3aa: CASSLATTRQETQYF

v_gene: TRBV20-1
j_gene: TRBJ2-3
CDR3aa: CSALDLSEDITDTQYF

v_gene: TRBV7-2
j_gene: TRBJ1-1
CDR3aa: CASSPNGPGIGAEAFF

v_gene: TRBV7-8
j_gene: TRBJ2-5
CDR3aa: CASSLAGWAETQYF

v_gene: TRBV2
j_gene: TRBJ2-5
CDR3aa: CASSEPVDRETQYF

v_gene: TRBV12-3/TRBV12-4
j_gene: TRBJ1-1
CDR3aa: CASSFGTGEEAFF

v_gene: TRBV7-8
j_gene: TRBJ2-3
CDR3aa: CASSLRLAGGTDTQYF

v_gene: TRBV2
j_gene: TRBJ2-7
CDR3aa: CASGDSHVFEQYF

v_gene: TRBV7-9
j_gene: TRBJ2-3
CDR3aa: CASSYTTGTDYADTQYF

v_gene: TRBV7-2
j_gene: TRBJ1-2
CDR3aa: CASSPPPRDGYTF

v_gene: TRBV24-1
j_gene: TRBJ2-3
CDR3aa: CATSDSFEGRADTQYF

v_gene: TRBV28
j_gene: TRBJ2-5
CDR3aa: CASSSRTDLQETQYF

v_gene: TRBV29-1
j_gene: TRBJ2-1
CDR3aa: CSVLPRQGPSYNEQFF

v_gene: TRBV7-9
j_gene: TRBJ1-1
CDR3aa: CASSVTQNTEAFF

v_gene: TRBV7-2
j_gene: TRBJ2-6
CDR3aa: CASSLRIRRAPLPGANVLTF

v_gene: TRBV10-3
j_gene: TRBJ2-3
CDR3aa: CAIRVGQEGTDTQYF

v_gene: TRBV19
j_gene: TRBJ2-7
CDR3aa: CASRSLGAGEQYF

v_gene: TRBV20-1
j_gene: TRBJ2-5
CDR3aa: CSARLAGGSRGTQYF

v_gene: TRBV28
j_gene: TRBJ1-3
CDR3aa: CASSSPGAYSGNTIYF

v_gene: TRBV5-5
j_gene: TRBJ1-5
CDR3aa: CASSLVPTGVNQPQHF

v_gene: TRBV7-2
j_gene: TRBJ2-7
CDR3aa: CASSFGSGGALEQYF

v_gene: TRBV19
j_gene: TRBJ1-1
CDR3aa: CASSTQKLNTEAFF